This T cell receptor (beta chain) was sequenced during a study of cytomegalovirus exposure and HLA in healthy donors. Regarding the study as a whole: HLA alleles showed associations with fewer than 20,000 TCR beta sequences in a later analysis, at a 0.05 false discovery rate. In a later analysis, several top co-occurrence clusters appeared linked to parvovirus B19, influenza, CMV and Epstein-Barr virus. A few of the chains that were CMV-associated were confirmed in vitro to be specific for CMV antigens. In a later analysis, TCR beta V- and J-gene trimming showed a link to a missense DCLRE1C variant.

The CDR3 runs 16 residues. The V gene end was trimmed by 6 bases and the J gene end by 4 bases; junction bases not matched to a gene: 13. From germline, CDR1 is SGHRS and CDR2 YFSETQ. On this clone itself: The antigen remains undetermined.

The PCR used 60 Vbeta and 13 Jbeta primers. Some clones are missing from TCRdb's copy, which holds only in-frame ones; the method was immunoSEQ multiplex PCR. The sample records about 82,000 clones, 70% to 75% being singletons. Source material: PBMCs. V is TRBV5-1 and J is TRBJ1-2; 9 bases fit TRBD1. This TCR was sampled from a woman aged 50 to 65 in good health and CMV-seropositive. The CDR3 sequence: CASTKNPGQGIYGYTF. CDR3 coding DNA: TGCGCCAGCACCAAGAATCCGGGACAGGGTATCTATGGCTACACCTTC.